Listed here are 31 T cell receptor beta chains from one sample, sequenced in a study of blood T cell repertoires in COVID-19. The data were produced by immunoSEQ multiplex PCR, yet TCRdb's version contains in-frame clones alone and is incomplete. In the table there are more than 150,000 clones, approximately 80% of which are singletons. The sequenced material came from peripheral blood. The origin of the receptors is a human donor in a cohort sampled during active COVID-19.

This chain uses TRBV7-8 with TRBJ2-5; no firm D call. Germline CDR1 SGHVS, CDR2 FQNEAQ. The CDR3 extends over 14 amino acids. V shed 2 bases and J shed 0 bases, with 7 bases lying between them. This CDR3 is CASSLSQYQETQYF. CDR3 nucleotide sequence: TGTGCCAGCAGCTTATCCCAATACCAAGAGACCCAGTACTTC.

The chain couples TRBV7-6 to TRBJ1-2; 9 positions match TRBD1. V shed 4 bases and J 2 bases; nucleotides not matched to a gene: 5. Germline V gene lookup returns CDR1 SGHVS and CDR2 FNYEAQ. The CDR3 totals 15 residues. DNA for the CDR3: TGTGCCAGCAGCTCCGGACAGGGGTACAACTATGGCTACACCTTC. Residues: CASSSGQGYNYGYTF.

The CDR3 protein is CASSLSIRGYNEQFF. CDR3 coding DNA: TGTGCCAGCAGTTTATCGATTCGGGGTTACAATGAGCAGTTCTTC. This chain uses TRBV27 with TRBJ2-1, with a possible D match to TRBD2 (5 bases). The germline V gene encodes CDR1 MNHEY and CDR2 SMNVEV (reference sequence). Trimming removed 0 bases at V and 4 bases at J, with 10 bases between. The length of the CDR3 is 15 residues.

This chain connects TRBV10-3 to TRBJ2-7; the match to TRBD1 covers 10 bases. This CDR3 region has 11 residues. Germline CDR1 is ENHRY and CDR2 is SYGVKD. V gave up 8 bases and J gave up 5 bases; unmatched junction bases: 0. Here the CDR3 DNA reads TGTGCCATCGGGACAGGGGACGAGCAGTACTTC. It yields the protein CAIGTGDEQYF.

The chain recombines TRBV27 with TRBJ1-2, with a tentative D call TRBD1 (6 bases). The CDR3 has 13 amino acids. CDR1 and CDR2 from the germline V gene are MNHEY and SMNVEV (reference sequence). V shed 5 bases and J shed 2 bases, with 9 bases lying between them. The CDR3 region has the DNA TGTGCCAGCAGTACCGACAGGAACTATGGCTACACCTTC. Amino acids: CASSTDRNYGYTF.

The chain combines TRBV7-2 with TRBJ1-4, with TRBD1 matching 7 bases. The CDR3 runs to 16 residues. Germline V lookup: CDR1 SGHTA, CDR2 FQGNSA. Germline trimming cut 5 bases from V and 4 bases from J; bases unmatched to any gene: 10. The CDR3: CASSLDREGLNEKLFF. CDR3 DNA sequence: TGTGCCAGCAGCCTCGACAGGGAAGGACTTAATGAAAAACTGTTTTTT.

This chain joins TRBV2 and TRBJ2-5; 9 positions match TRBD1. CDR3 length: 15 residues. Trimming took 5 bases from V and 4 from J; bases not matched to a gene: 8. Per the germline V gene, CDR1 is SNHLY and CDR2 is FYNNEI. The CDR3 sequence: CASSIVPGQGETQYF. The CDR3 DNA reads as TGTGCCAGCAGTATAGTTCCGGGACAGGGAGAGACCCAGTACTTC.

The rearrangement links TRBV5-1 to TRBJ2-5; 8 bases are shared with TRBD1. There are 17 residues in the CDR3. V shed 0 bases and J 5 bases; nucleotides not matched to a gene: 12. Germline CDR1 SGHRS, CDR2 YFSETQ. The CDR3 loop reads CASSLGTGTPSWETQYF. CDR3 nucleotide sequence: TGCGCCAGCAGCTTGGGGACAGGGACCCCCTCGTGGGAGACCCAGTACTTC.

The CDR3 nucleotides are TGCGCCAGCAGCTTGGAAGTGAGCTCCTATAATTCACCCCTCCACTTT. This encodes CASSLEVSSYNSPLHF. This chain links TRBV5-1 with TRBJ1-6; D gene uncertain. This CDR3 spans 16 amino acids. Trimming removed 0 bases at V and 0 bases at J, with 7 bases between. Germline lookup yields CDR1 SGHRS and CDR2 YFSETQ.

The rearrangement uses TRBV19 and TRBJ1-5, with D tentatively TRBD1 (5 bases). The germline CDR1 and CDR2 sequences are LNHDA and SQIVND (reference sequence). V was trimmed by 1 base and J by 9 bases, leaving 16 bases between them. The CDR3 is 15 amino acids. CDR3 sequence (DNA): TGTGCCAGTAGTATAGGCGTGCAGGGCGATCGGCCCCAGCATTTT. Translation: CASSIGVQGDRPQHF. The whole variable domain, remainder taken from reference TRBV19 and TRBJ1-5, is DGGITQSPKYLFRKEGQNVTLSCEQNLNHDAMYWYRQDPGQGLRLIYYSQIVNDFQKGDIAEGYSVSREKKESFPLTVTSAQKNPTAFYLCASSIGVQGDRPQHFGDGTRLSIL.

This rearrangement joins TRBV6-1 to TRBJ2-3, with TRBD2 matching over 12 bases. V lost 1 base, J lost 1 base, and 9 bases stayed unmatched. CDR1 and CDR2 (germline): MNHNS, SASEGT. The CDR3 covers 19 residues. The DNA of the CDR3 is TGTGCCAGCAGTGAAGGGACTAGCGGGGAGAAATACCGCACAGATACGCAGTATTTT. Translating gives CASSEGTSGEKYRTDTQYF.

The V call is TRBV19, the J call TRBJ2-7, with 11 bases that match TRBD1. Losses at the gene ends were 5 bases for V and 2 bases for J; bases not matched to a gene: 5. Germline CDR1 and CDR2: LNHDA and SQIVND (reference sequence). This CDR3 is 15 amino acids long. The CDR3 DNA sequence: TGTGCCAGTAGTCTAAGGGACAGGGGGACCTACGAGCAGTACTTC. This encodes CASSLRDRGTYEQYF.

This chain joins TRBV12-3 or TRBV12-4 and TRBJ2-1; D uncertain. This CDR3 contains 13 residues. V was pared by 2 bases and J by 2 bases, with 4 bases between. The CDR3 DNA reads TGTGCCAGCAGTTTACTACCCTACAATGAGCAGTTCTTC. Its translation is CASSLLPYNEQFF.

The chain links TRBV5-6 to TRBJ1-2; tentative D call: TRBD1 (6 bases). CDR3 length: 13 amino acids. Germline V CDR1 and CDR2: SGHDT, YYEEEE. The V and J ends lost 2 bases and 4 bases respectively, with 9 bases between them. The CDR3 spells CASSLDRSYGYTF. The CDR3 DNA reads TGTGCCAGCAGCTTAGACAGGTCCTATGGCTACACCTTC. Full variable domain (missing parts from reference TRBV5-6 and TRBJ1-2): DAGVTQSPTHLIKTRGQQVTLRCSPKSGHDTVSWYQQALGQGPQFIFQYYEEEERQRGNFPDRFSGHQFPNYSSELNVNALLLGDSALYLCASSLDRSYGYTFGSGTRLTVV.

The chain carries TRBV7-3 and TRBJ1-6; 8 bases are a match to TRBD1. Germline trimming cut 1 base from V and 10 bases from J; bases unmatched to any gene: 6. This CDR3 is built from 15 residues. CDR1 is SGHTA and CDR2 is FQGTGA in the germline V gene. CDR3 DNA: TGTGCCAGCAGCTTAAGGCCAGGGGGCGCGTCACCCCTCCACTTT. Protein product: CASSLRPGGASPLHF.

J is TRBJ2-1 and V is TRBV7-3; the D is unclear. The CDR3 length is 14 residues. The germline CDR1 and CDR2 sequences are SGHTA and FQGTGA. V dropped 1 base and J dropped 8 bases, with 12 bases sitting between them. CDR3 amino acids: CASSLRVAVDEQFF. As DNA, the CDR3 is TGTGCCAGCAGCTTAAGGGTTGCGGTGGATGAGCAGTTCTTC.

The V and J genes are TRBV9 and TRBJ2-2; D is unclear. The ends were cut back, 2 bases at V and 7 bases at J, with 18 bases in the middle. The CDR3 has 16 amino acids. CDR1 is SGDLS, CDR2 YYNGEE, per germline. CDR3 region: CASSVSEDGAFGELFF. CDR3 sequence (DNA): TGTGCCAGCAGCGTCTCGGAAGACGGAGCTTTCGGGGAGCTGTTTTTT.

In nucleotides, the CDR3 is TGTGCCAGCAGTTACAGGACAGAGATGAATTTGGGGCCCCAGCATTTT. It codes for CASSYRTEMNLGPQHF. This chain uses TRBV6-2 or TRBV6-3 with TRBJ1-5, with a possible D match to TRBD1 (6 bases). Germline CDR1 and CDR2: MNHEY and SVGEGT. The CDR3 has 16 residues. V was shortened by 2 bases and J by 9 bases, with 20 bases between the two germline ends.

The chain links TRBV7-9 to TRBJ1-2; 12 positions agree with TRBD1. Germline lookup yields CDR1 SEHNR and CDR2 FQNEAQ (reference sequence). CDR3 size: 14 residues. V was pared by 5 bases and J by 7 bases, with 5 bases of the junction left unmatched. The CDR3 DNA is TGTGCCAGCAGCAAGGGACAGGGGGCGTTTGGCTACACCTTC. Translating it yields CASSKGQGAFGYTF.

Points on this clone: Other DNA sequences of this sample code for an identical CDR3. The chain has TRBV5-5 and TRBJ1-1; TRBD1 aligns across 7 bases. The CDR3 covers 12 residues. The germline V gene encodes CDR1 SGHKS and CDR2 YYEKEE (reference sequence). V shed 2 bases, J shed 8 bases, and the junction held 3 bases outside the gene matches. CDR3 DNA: TGTGCCAGCAGCTTTACAGGGGAGGAAGCTTTCTTT. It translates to CASSFTGEEAFF.

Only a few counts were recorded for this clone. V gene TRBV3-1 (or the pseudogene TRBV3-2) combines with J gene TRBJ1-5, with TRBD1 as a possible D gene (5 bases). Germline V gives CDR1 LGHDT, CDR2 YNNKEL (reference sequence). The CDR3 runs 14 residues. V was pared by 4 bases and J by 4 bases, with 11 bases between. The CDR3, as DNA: TGTGCCAGCAGCCCGACAGCTAAAAATCAGCCCCAGCATTTT. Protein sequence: CASSPTAKNQPQHF.

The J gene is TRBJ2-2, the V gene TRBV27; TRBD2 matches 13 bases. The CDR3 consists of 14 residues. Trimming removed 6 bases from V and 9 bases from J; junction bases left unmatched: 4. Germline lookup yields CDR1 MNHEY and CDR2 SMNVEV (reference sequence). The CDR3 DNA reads TGTGCCAGCAGGACCGGGACTAGCGGGAGGGAGCTGTTTTTT. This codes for CASRTGTSGRELFF.

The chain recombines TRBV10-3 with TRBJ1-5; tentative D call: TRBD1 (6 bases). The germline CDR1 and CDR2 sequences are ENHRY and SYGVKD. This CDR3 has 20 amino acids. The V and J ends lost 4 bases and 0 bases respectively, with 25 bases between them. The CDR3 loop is CAISGVTGTGGGYSNQPQHF. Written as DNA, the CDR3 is TGTGCCATCAGTGGGGTCACAGGGACGGGGGGTGGTTATAGCAATCAGCCCCAGCATTTT.

The CDR3 DNA reads as TGTGCCAGCAGCCAGCTAGGGGGTGGCAATCAGCCCCAGCATTTT. Protein sequence: CASSQLGGGNQPQHF. This chain links TRBV5-5 with TRBJ1-5, with D perhaps TRBD1 (6 bases). V lost 4 bases and J lost 2, with 13 bases in between. The germline CDR1 and CDR2 sequences are SGHKS and YYEKEE (reference sequence). This CDR3 is 15 amino acids long.

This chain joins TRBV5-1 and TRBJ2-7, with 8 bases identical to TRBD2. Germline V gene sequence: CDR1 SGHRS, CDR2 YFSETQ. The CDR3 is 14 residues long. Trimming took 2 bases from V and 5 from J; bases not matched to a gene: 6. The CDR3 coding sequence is TGCGCCAGCAGCTTTGTCGGGGGGGCCGACGAGCAGTACTTC. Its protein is CASSFVGGADEQYF.

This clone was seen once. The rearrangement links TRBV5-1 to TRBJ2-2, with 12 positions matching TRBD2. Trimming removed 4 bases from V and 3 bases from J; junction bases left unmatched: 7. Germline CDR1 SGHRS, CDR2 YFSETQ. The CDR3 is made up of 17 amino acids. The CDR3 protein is CASSTQLAGGDTGELFF. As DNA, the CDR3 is TGCGCCAGCAGCACCCAACTAGCGGGGGGAGACACCGGGGAGCTGTTTTTT. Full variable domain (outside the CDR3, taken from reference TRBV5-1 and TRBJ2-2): KAGVTQTPRYLIKTRGQQVTLSCSPISGHRSVSWYQQTPGQGLQFLFEYFSETQRNKGNFPGRFSGRQFSNSRSEMNVSTLELGDSALYLCASSTQLAGGDTGELFFGEGSRLTVL.

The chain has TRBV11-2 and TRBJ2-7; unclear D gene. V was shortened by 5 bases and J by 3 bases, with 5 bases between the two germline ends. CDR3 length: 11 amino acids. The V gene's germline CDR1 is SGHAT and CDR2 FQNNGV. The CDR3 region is CASSPIYEQYF. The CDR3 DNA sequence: TGTGCCAGCAGCCCTATCTACGAGCAGTACTTC.

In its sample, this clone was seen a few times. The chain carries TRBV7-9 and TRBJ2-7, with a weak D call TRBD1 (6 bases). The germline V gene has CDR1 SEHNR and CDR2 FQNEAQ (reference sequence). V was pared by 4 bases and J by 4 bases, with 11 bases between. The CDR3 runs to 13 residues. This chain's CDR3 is CASSSDRRYEQYF. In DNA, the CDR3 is TGTGCCAGCAGCTCGGACAGAAGGTACGAGCAGTACTTC.

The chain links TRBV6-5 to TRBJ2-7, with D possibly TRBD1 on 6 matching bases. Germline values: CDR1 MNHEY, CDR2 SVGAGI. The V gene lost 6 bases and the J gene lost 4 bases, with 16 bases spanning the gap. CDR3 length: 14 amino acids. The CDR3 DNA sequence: TGTGCCAGCAGCGAGGACAGCCCATCGTACGAGCAGTACTTC. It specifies CASSEDSPSYEQYF.

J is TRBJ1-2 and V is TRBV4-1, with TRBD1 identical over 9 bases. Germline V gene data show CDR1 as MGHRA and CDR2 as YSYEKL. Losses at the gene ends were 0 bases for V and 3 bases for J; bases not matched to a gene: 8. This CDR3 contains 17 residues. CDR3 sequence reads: CASSQDTGTGPHYGYTF. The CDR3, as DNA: TGCGCCAGCAGCCAAGACACGGGGACAGGGCCCCACTATGGCTACACCTTC.

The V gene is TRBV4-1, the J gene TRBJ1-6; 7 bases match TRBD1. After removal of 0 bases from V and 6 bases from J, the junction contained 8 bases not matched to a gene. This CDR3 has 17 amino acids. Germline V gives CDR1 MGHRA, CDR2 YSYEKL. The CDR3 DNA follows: TGCGCCAGCAGCCAAGAATCCGACAGGGTATTTAATTCACCCCTCCACTTT. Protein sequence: CASSQESDRVFNSPLHF.